This TCR beta chain was documented in a study of CD8 T cell repertoires and HIV-1 epitope variants. This clone was counted a few times. The sample has other DNA sequences that encode this CDR3 too. This CDR3 region has 13 residues. The ends lost 7 bases at V and 1 base at J; junction bases unmatched: 3. Germline V CDR1 and CDR2: MNHEY, SMNVEV (reference sequence). Sequencing used immunoSEQ multiplex PCR; TCRdb keeps in-frame clones, though not all of them. The sample carries tens of thousands of clones, more than 65% recorded once. The sequenced sample was uncultured baseline CD8+ T cells from peripheral blood mononuclear cells (PBMCs). The V call is TRBV27, the J call TRBJ2-7; 8 bases are shared with TRBD1. This TCR came from a male donor with HIV. CDR3 region: CASTGTGSYEQYF. CDR3 coding DNA: TGTGCCAGCACCGGGACAGGTTCCTACGAGCAGTACTTC.